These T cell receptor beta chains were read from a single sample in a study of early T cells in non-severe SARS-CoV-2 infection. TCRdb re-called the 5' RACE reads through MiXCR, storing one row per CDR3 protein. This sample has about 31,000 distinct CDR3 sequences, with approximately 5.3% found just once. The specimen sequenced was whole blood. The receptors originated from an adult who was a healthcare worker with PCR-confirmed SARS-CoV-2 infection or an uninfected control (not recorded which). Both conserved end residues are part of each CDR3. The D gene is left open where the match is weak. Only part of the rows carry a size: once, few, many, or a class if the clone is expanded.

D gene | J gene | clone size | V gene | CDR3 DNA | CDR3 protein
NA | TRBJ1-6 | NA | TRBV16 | TGTGCCAGCAGCCAAGCTGAATCACCCCTCCACTTT | CASSQAESPLHF
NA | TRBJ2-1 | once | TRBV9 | TGTGCCAGCAGCGTATCGGCCGGAGATGAGCAGTTCTTC | CASSVSAGDEQFF
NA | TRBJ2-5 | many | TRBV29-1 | TGCAGCGTTGAAGACCAACAGGGTATTGAGACCCAGTACTTC | CSVEDQQGIETQYF
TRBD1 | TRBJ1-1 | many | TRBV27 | TGTGCCAGCAGAATGACAGGGCGTGAGGAAGCTTTCTTT | CASRMTGREEAFF
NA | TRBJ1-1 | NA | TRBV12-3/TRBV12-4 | NA | CASSFGRGSFF
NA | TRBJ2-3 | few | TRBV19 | TGTGCCAGTAGTCCCGTTCTCACAGATACGCAGTATTTT | CASSPVLTDTQYF
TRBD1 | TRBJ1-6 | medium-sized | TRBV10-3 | TGTGCCATCAGTGAGCCAGAACAGGGGGATAATTCACCCCTCCACTTT | CAISEPEQGDNSPLHF
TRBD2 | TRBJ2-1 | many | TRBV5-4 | TGTGCCAGCAGCTTGGTCAGCGGGAGGGCCAATGAGCAGTTCTTC | CASSLVSGRANEQFF
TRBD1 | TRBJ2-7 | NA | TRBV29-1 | TGCAGCGTTGTACAGGGGCCCTCCTACGAGCAGTACTTC | CSVVQGPSYEQYF
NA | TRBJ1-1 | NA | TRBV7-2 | TGTGCCAGCAGCTTACTCCAACTCAGGGCTGGGAAAACTGAAGCTTTCTTT | CASSLLQLRAGKTEAFF
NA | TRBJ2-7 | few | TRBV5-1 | TGCGCCAGCAGCGCGGACTTGTCCCCCTACGAGCAGTACTTC | CASSADLSPYEQYF
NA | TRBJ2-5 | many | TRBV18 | TGTGCCAGCTCACCATTAAGCCAAGAGACCCAGTACTTC | CASSPLSQETQYF
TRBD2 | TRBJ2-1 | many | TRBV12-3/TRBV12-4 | TGTGCCAGCAGCCTGGAACTGGGGGGGGAGCATGAGCAGTTCTTC | CASSLELGGEHEQFF
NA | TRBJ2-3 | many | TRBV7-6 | TGTGCCAGCAGCTTAGGGGCAGCGGCCTGGGGGGATACGCAGTATTTT | CASSLGAAAWGDTQYF
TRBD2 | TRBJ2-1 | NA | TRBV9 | TGTGCCAGCAGCGTAGATAGCGGGGTGATGAACAATGAGCAGTTCTTC | CASSVDSGVMNNEQFF
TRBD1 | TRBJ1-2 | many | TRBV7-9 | TGTGCCAGCAGCTCAACCCAGGGGGGCGGAATCTATGGCTACACCTTC | CASSSTQGGGIYGYTF
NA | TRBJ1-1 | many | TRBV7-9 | TGTGCCAGCAGCCCCACAGGGAACACTGAAGCTTTCTTT | CASSPTGNTEAFF
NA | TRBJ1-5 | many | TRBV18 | TGTGCCAGCTCACCAGTAAGAAATCAGCCCCAGCATTTT | CASSPVRNQPQHF
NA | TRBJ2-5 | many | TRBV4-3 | TGCGCCAGCAGCAACTCTCGGCAGACCCAGTACTTC | CASSNSRQTQYF
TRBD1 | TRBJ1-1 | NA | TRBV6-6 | TGTGCCAGCCGGGACAGCCCCACTGAAGCTTTCTTT | CASRDSPTEAFF
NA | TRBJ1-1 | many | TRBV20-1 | TGCAGTGCCCCGGGGTCCCCTCTGACCACGAACACTGAAGCTTTCTTT | CSAPGSPLTTNTEAFF
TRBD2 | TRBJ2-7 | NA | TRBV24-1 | TGTGCCACCAGTGACACGGACGGCGGGGGCTACGAGCAGTACTTC | CATSDTDGGGYEQYF
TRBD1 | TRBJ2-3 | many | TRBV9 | TGTGCCAGCAGCGCCCGACAGGGGGAGGGCGGAGATACGCAGTATTTT | CASSARQGEGGDTQYF
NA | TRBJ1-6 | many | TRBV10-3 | TGTGCCATCAGCGCAGGGAGCTCCTATAATTCACCCCTCCACTTT | CAISAGSSYNSPLHF
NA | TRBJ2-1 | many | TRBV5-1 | TGCGCCAGCAGCTTGGTACAGCGGTCATACAATGAGCAGTTCTTC | CASSLVQRSYNEQFF
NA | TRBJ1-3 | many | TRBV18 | TGTGCCAGCTCACCCCGAACAGGGACTGGAAACACCATATATTTT | CASSPRTGTGNTIYF
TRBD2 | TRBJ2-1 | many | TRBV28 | TGTGCCAGTTTTAGCGGGAGGTTGAGGAATGAGCAGTTCTTC | CASFSGRLRNEQFF
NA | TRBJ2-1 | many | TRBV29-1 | TGCAGCCTTATCAGAGGGCAGAGCTCCTACAATGAGCAGTTCTTC | CSLIRGQSSYNEQFF
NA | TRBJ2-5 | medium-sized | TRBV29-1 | TGCAGCGTTGGGGGGACTGCGGAGACCCAGTACTTC | CSVGGTAETQYF
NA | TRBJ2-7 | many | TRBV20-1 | TGCAGTGCCCCCCCAACGAACTCCTACGAGCAGTACTTC | CSAPPTNSYEQYF
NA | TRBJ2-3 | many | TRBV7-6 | TGTGCCAGCAGCCTCGGGACTAGCACAGATACGCAGTATTTT | CASSLGTSTDTQYF
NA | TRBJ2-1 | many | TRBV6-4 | TGTGCCAGCAGTGGCCTCAGGGGTAGAGAGCAGTTCTTC | CASSGLRGREQFF
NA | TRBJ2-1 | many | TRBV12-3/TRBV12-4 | TGTGCCAGCAGTTTACACGGGATTGAGCAGTTCTTC | CASSLHGIEQFF
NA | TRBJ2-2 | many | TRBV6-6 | TGTGCCAGCAGTTACAGTCTCAACACCGGGGAGCTGTTTTTT | CASSYSLNTGELFF
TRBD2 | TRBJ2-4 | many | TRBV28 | TGTGCCAGCAGTTTCGGGGGAGGGCGGGACATTCAGTACTTC | CASSFGGGRDIQYF
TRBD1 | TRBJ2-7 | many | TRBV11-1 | TGTGCCAGCAGGCTAGGGACAGGGCCCTACGAGCAGTACTTC | CASRLGTGPYEQYF
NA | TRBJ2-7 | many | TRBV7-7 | TGTGCCAGCAGCTTTGAGGCAGGAGGGGACCACGAGCAGTACTTC | CASSFEAGGDHEQYF
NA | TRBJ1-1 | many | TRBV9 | TGTGCCAGCAGCGTAGTTGGAGATAACACTGAAGCTTTCTTT | CASSVVGDNTEAFF